The next 25 T cell receptor beta chains were all read from a single sample in a study of blood T cell repertoires in COVID-19. The method was immunoSEQ multiplex PCR; TCRdb's version includes in-frame clones alone and lacks a portion of them. The sample lists around 140,000 clones; around 81% were seen once. Source material: peripheral blood. These receptors were collected from a human donor in a cohort sampled during active COVID-19.

In the case of this clone: Other DNA variants within this sample encode the same CDR3. V and J are TRBV24-1 and TRBJ2-2; 8 nucleotides line up with TRBD1. The CDR3 has 16 amino acids. In germline, CDR1 is KGHDR, CDR2 SFDVKD. V trimming: 1 base; J trimming: 1 base; junction bases outside the gene matches: 1. The CDR3 sequence: CATSDFGTGNTGELFF. For the CDR3, the DNA is TGTGCCACCAGTGATTTCGGGACAGGGAACACCGGGGAGCTGTTTTTT.

CDR3 residues: CSASWSGGEYEQYF. The CDR3 nucleotides are TGCAGTGCTAGTTGGTCGGGAGGAGAGTACGAGCAGTACTTC. The chain uses TRBV20-1 and TRBJ2-7; TRBD2 matches at 7 bases. V lost 3 bases, J lost 4 bases, and 9 bases stayed unmatched. This CDR3 is built from 14 residues. Per the germline V gene, CDR1 is DFQATT and CDR2 is SNEGSKA (reference sequence).

The table lists this clone with a few counts. CDR3 protein: CASSVLADTYEQYF. The CDR3 DNA is TGTGCCAGCAGTGTTCTAGCCGACACTTACGAGCAGTACTTC. The chain links TRBV2 to TRBJ2-7; tentative D call: TRBD2 (5 bases). The V end was cut by 4 bases, the J end by 4 bases, with 14 bases between. The CDR3 covers 14 residues. Germline V gene lookup returns CDR1 SNHLY and CDR2 FYNNEI.

J is TRBJ2-1 and V is TRBV18, with 13 bases matching TRBD2. Losses at the gene ends were 2 bases for V and 5 bases for J; bases not matched to a gene: 6. CDR1 is KGHSH, CDR2 LQKENI, per germline. The CDR3 has 17 amino acids. CDR3: CASSPRMGLAGNNEQFF. The CDR3 nucleotides are TGTGCCAGCTCACCAAGGATGGGACTAGCGGGAAACAATGAGCAGTTCTTC.

This sequence joins TRBV6-6 and TRBJ1-6, with a weak D call TRBD1 (5 bases). CDR1 and CDR2 (germline): MNHNY, SVGAGI (reference sequence). CDR3 size: 15 residues. The V end lost 2 bases, the J end lost 9 bases, and 14 bases lay between the germline ends. Here the CDR3 reads CASSYQGPSLSPLHF. The CDR3 nucleotides read TGTGCCAGCAGTTACCAGGGTCCGAGTCTTTCACCCCTCCACTTT.

The gene calls are TRBV2 and TRBJ1-1; 9 positions agree with TRBD1. Germline-derived CDR1 and CDR2 are SNHLY and FYNNEI. Unmatched junction bases numbered 3, after V lost 6 bases and J lost 1 base. This CDR3 comprises 14 residues. CDR3 loop: CASSETGGNTEAFF. CDR3 DNA: TGTGCCAGCAGCGAGACAGGGGGGAACACTGAAGCTTTCTTT.

This CDR3 reads CASSQDEREGFTDTQYF. For the CDR3, the DNA is TGTGCCAGCAGCCAAGATGAGCGGGAGGGTTTCACAGATACGCAGTATTTT. The V gene is TRBV4-2, the J gene TRBJ2-3, with 10 nucleotides matching TRBD2. Germline CDR1 LGHNA, CDR2 YNFKEQ. The CDR3 loop spans 17 amino acids. Losses at the gene ends were 0 bases for V and 2 bases for J; bases not matched to a gene: 5.

The gene calls are TRBV9 and TRBJ2-6; D call uncertain. V was shortened by 10 bases and J by 2 bases, with 4 bases between the two germline ends. The CDR3 consists of 11 residues. Germline CDR1 SGDLS, CDR2 YYNGEE. CDR3 protein: CASAGANVLTF. DNA of the CDR3: TGTGCCTCCGCTGGGGCCAACGTCCTGACTTTC.

The V and J genes are TRBV28 and TRBJ2-7; no firm D call. The CDR3 covers 14 residues. V was clipped by 2 bases and J by 2 bases, with 10 bases between them. From germline, CDR1 is MDHEN and CDR2 SYDVKM. Here the CDR3 DNA reads TGTGCCAGCAGTTTAAACGCCCAGGCCTACGAGCAGTACTTC. Translating it yields CASSLNAQAYEQYF.

This sequence joins TRBV6-6 and TRBJ2-7; D unresolved. The CDR3 is made up of 12 amino acids. V lost 0 bases, J lost 6 bases, and 6 bases lay in between. Per germline, CDR1 MNHNY and CDR2 SVGAGI (reference sequence). CDR3 coding DNA: TGTGCCAGCAGTTACTCTATGTCCGAGCAGTACTTC. Translation: CASSYSMSEQYF.

A single count supports this clone. The genes are TRBV28 and TRBJ2-3; tentative D call: TRBD2 (5 bases). Germline CDR1 is MDHEN and CDR2 is SYDVKM. The CDR3 contains 15 residues. V lost 6 bases, J lost 2 bases, and 15 bases lay in between. The CDR3 loop is CASRLEGWNTDTQYF. CDR3 DNA: TGTGCCAGCAGACTCGAGGGTTGGAACACAGATACGCAGTATTTT.

The chain joins TRBV7-2 to TRBJ2-7, with D perhaps TRBD1 (5 bases). CDR1 is SGHTA and CDR2 is FQGNSA in the germline V gene. The V end was cut by 2 bases, the J end by 1 base, with 9 bases between. This CDR3 region has 14 residues. CDR3 in amino acids: CASSLQGRSYEQYF. The CDR3, as DNA: TGTGCCAGCAGCTTACAGGGCCGTTCCTACGAGCAGTACTTC.

The gene calls are TRBV11-1 and TRBJ2-5; the D gene is possibly TRBD2 (5 bases). Germline V gives CDR1 SGHAT, CDR2 FQDESV (reference sequence). With 1 base removed from V and 5 bases from J, the gap between germline ends came to 11 bases. This CDR3 spans 14 amino acids. CDR3 coding DNA: TGTGCCAGCAGCTTAGTGGCCACGGGGGAGACCCAGTACTTC. It is translated as CASSLVATGETQYF.

The V call is TRBV7-9, the J call TRBJ1-4, with 11 bases lining up with TRBD1. The CDR3 is made up of 15 amino acids. Germline V CDR1 and CDR2: SEHNR, FQNEAQ (reference sequence). V lost 2 bases and J lost 7; bases outside the gene matches: 3. The CDR3 loop is CASSLSGTGGEKLFF. Written as DNA, the CDR3 is TGTGCCAGCAGCTTAAGTGGGACAGGGGGTGAAAAACTGTTTTTT.

The V and J genes are TRBV27 and TRBJ2-7, with TRBD1 matching over 9 bases. V dropped 5 bases and J dropped 4; count of bases not matched to a gene: 6. The CDR3 consists of 14 residues. Germline CDR1 is MNHEY and CDR2 is SMNVEV (reference sequence). The CDR3 loop reads CASSIGTGLYEQYF. For the CDR3, the DNA is TGTGCCAGCAGTATCGGGACAGGGCTTTACGAGCAGTACTTC.

A few counts support this clone. The V call is TRBV2, the J call TRBJ1-2; no definite D call. V lost 4 bases to trimming and J lost 2 bases, with 5 bases between them. This CDR3 is 12 amino acids long. CDR1 is SNHLY, CDR2 FYNNEI, per germline. The CDR3 sequence: CASSGVNYGYTF. CDR3 in DNA: TGTGCCAGCAGTGGAGTGAACTATGGCTACACCTTC. The entire variable domain, with the rest obtained from reference TRBV2 and TRBJ1-2, is as follows: EPEVTQTPSHQVTQMGQEVILRCVPISNHLYFYWYRQILGQKVEFLVSFYNNEISEKSEIFDDQFSVERPDGSNFTLKIRSTKLEDSAMYFCASSGVNYGYTFGSGTRLTVV.

This chain uses TRBV11-3 with TRBJ2-5, with a possible D match to TRBD2 (7 bases). There are 15 residues in the CDR3. Trimming left V 1 base short and J 4 bases short, with 13 bases between. Per the germline V gene, CDR1 is SGHNT and CDR2 is YENEEA. CDR3 coding DNA: TGTGCCAGCAGCTTAGGACTAGGGGGGGGAGAGACCCAGTACTTC. Protein: CASSLGLGGGETQYF.

The chain couples TRBV28 to TRBJ2-7; 8 nucleotides line up with TRBD1. The CDR3 totals 14 residues. Germline V gives CDR1 MDHEN, CDR2 SYDVKM. V was clipped by 5 bases and J by 2 bases; unmatched bases: 5. CDR3 protein: CASSTGTGPYEQYF. CDR3 DNA sequence: TGTGCCAGCAGTACCGGGACAGGACCCTACGAGCAGTACTTC.

The chain couples TRBV29-1 to TRBJ2-3; 11 bases fit TRBD1. The V and J ends lost 4 bases and 1 base, in that order; junction bases with no gene match: 7. This CDR3 contains 16 residues. Germline V gives CDR1 SQVTM, CDR2 ANQGSEA. CDR3 nucleotide sequence: TGCAGCGTTGGCGGGACAGGGGGTTTCGGCACAGATACGCAGTATTTT. As protein: CSVGGTGGFGTDTQYF.

This rearrangement joins TRBV4-3 to TRBJ2-1, with 7 bases lining up with TRBD2. This CDR3 spans 18 amino acids. V was clipped by 0 bases and J by 0 bases; unmatched bases: 8. Germline CDR1 and CDR2: LGHNA and YSLEER. The CDR3 loop is CASSQDPPSGRSYNEQFF. The CDR3 nucleotides are TGCGCCAGCAGCCAAGATCCCCCTAGCGGACGCTCCTACAATGAGCAGTTCTTC.

V and J are TRBV19 and TRBJ1-2; D call uncertain. From germline, CDR1 is LNHDA and CDR2 SQIVND (reference sequence). Trimming shortened V by 3 bases and J by 5 bases, and 16 bases separated the two germline ends. The CDR3 consists of 15 residues. CDR3 bases: TGTGCCAGTAGTATTACATTGGGGAGTTATTATGGCTACACCTTC. Translating gives CASSITLGSYYGYTF.

This chain joins TRBV28 and TRBJ2-3; 9 bases align to TRBD1. The J segment lost 2 bases and the V segment lost 6 bases, leaving 6 bases of the junction unmatched. CDR3 length: 15 amino acids. Per germline, CDR1 MDHEN and CDR2 SYDVKM. The chain's CDR3 is CASRKQGATTDTQYF. The CDR3 region has the DNA TGTGCCAGCAGGAAACAGGGGGCCACCACAGATACGCAGTATTTT.

This clone was picked up one time. This CDR3 reads CSATGAGNTIYF. In DNA, the CDR3 is TGCAGCGCGACAGGAGCTGGAAACACCATATATTTT. The rearrangement links TRBV29-1 to TRBJ1-3, with a tentative D call TRBD1 (6 bases). The CDR3 loop spans 12 amino acids. The germline CDR1 and CDR2 sequences are SQVTM and ANQGSEA. V gave up 7 bases and J gave up 2 bases, with 9 bases separating them.

This clone was found once. The chain employs TRBV6-6 and TRBJ1-5; a weak D match, TRBD1 (5 bases). CDR3 length: 15 amino acids. The germline V and J ends were trimmed by 5 bases and 1 base, with 12 bases remaining between them. The V gene's germline CDR1 is MNHNY and CDR2 SVGAGI (reference sequence). CDR3 coding DNA: TGTGCCAGCAGTAAACAGGTCTCCAGCAATCAGCCCCAGCATTTT. Its protein is CASSKQVSSNQPQHF.

Only one count was recorded for this clone. This chain uses TRBV15 with TRBJ2-5, with no clear D. The CDR3 is 14 residues long. The V gene lost 0 bases and the J gene lost 2 bases, with 7 bases spanning the gap. The germline CDR1 and CDR2 sequences are LNHNV and YYDKDF (reference sequence). CDR3 region: CATSRDRSQETQYF. The CDR3 DNA follows: TGTGCCACCAGCAGAGATCGGAGTCAAGAGACCCAGTACTTC.